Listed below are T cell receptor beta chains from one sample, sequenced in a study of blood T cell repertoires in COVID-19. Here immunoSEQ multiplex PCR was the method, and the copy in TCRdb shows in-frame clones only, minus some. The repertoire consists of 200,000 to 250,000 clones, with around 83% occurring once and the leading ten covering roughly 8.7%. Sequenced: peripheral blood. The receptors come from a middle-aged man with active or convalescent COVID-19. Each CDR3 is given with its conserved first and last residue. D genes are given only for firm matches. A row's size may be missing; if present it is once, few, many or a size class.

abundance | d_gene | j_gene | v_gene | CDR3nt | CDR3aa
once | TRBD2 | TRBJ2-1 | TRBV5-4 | TGTGCCAGCACCGGACTAGCGGGAGGGCCTGAGGGTGAGCAGTTCTTC | CASTGLAGGPEGEQFF
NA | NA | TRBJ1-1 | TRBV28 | TGTGCCAGCCTTTCACAAGCACGGGGGGTATACACTGAAGCTTTCTTT | CASLSQARGVYTEAFF
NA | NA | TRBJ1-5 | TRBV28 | TGTGCCAGCGGACAGACTTATAGCAATCAGCCCCAGCATTTT | CASGQTYSNQPQHF
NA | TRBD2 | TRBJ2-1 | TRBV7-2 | TGTGCCAGCAGCTCCCGGGGTAGCGGGAGTTACAATGAGCAGTTCTTC | CASSSRGSGSYNEQFF
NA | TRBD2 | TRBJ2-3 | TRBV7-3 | TGTGCCAGCAGCTTAGGAGGCGCGGGAGTGATCACAGATACGCAGTATTTT | CASSLGGAGVITDTQYF
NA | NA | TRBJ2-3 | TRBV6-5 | TGTGCCAGCACCGCCGGCGGGCCAGATACGCAGTATTTT | CASTAGGPDTQYF
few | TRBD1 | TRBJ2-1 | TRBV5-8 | TGTGCCAGCCCGGACAGGCCAGAGGTGTACTACAATGAGCAGTTCTTC | CASPDRPEVYYNEQFF
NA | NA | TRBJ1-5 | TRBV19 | TGTGCCAGTAGTATACAGGGTAACGGCAATCAGCCCCAGCATTTT | CASSIQGNGNQPQHF
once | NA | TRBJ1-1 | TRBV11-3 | TGTGCCAGCACCCCTTCGGGGGTGGGTATGAACACTGAAGCTTTCTTT | CASTPSGVGMNTEAFF
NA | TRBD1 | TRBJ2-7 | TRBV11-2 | TGTGCCAGCAGCTCCCCCCGAGGGGCAGGGGGCAGGTCCTACGAGCAGTACTTC | CASSSPRGAGGRSYEQYF
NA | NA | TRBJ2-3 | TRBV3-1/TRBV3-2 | TGTGCCAGCAGCCAATCAACAGATACGCAGTATTTT | CASSQSTDTQYF
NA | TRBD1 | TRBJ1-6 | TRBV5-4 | TGTGCCAGCAGGGCGGGACAGGGGTTTTCCCCCCTCCACTTT | CASRAGQGFSPLHF